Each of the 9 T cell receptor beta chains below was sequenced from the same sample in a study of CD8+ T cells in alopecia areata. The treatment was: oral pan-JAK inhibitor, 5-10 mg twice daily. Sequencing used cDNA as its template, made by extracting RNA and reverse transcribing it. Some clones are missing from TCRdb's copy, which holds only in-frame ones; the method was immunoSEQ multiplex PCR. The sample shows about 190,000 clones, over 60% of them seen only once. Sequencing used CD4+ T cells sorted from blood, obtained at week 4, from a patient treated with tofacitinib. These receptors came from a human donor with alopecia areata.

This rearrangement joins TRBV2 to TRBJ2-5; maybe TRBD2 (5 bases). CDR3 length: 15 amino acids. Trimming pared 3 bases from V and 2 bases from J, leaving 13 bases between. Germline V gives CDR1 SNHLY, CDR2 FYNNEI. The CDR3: CASSEFGRGQETQYF. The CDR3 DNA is TGTGCCAGCAGTGAGTTCGGACGCGGGCAAGAGACCCAGTACTTC.

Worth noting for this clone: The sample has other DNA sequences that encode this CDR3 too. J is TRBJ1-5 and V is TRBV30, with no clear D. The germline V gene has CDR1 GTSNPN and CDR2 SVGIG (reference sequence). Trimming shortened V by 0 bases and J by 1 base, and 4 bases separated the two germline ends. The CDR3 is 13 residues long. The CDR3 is CAWSVRSNQPQHF. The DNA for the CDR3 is TGTGCCTGGAGTGTACGAAGCAATCAGCCCCAGCATTTT.

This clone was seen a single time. The CDR3 loop is CASSPRVGEMNTEAFF. CDR3 bases: TGTGCCAGCAGCCCCCGGGTGGGAGAGATGAACACTGAAGCTTTCTTT. The chain is built from TRBV9 and TRBJ1-1, with D uncertain. From germline, CDR1 is SGDLS and CDR2 YYNGEE. CDR3 length: 16 residues. Deletions cut 4 bases from V and 0 bases from J, with 16 bases between.

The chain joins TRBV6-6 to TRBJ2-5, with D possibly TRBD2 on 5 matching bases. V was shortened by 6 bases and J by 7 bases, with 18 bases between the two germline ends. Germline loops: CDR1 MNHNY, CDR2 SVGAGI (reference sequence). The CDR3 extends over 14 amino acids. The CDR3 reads CASRDPAAGGTQYF. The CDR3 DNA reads TGTGCCAGCAGGGACCCTGCCGCGGGCGGGACCCAGTACTTC.

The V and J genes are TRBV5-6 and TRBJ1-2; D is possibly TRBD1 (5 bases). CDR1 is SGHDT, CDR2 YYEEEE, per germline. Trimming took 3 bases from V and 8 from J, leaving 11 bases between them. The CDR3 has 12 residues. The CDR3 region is CASSSDSFGYTF. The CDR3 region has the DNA TGTGCCAGCAGCTCCGACAGTTTCGGCTACACCTTC.

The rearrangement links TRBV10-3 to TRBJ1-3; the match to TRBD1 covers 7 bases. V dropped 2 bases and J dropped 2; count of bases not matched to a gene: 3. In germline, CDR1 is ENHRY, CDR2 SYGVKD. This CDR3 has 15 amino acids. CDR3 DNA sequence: TGTGCCATCAGTGAGCAGGGGGGGGCTGGAAACACCATATATTTT. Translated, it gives CAISEQGGAGNTIYF.

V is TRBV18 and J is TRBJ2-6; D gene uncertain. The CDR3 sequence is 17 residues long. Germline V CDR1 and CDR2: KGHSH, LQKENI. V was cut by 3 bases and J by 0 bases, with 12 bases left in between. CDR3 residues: CASSPPNSVSGANVLTF. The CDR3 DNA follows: TGTGCCAGCTCACCTCCGAACAGCGTCTCTGGGGCCAACGTCCTGACTTTC.

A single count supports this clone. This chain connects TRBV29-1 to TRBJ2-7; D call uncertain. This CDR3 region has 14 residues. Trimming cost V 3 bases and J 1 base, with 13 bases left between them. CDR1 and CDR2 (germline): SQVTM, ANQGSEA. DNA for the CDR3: TGCAGCGTTGACGACCCCAAGGGATCCTACGAGCAGTACTTC. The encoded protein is CSVDDPKGSYEQYF.

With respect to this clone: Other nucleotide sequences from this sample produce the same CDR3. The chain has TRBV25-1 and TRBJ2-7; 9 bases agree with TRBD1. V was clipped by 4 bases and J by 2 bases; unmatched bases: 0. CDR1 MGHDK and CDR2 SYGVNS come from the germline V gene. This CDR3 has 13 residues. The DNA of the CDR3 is TGTGCCAGCAGTGGGACAGGGGCCTACGAGCAGTACTTC. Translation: CASSGTGAYEQYF.